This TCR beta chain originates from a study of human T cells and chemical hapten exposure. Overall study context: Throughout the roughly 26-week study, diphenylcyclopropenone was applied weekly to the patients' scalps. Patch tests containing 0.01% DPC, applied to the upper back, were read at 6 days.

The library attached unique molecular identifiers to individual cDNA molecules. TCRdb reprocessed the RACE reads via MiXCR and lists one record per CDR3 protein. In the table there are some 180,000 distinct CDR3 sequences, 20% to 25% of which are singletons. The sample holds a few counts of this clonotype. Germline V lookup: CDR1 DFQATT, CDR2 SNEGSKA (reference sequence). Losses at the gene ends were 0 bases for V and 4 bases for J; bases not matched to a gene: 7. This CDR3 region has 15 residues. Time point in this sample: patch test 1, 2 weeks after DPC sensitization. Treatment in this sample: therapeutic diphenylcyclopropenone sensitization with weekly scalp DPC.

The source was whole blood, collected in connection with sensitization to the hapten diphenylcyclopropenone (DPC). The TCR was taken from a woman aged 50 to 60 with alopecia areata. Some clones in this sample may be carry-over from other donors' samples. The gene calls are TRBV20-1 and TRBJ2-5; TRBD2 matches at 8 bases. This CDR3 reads CSARDSGNPGETQYF. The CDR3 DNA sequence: TGCAGTGCTAGAGATAGCGGGAACCCTGGAGAGACCCAGTACTTC.